Listed here is a single TCR beta chain. No antigen is known for it. It has no much larger one-base neighbor in the sample; base qualities were not kept. This sample was included in a study (dated by TCRdb to the mid-2010s). The CDR3 runs 13 residues from the cysteine to the phenylalanine. Solely the CDR3 DNA is kept, with 39 bases framed from the first base. CDR1 and CDR2, looked up from the germline V gene, are MNHEY and SVGAGI. Cut back by 2 bases and 4 bases, the V and J ends lie 6 bases apart. Library method: RT-PCR. TCRdb records Illumina MiSeq as the sequencer. TCRdb reprocessing: public reads trimmed at Q25 with fastp, clones called with MiXCR, in-frame beta chains kept. All rows with the same CDR3 protein become a single entry with the most common DNA and genes. The table for this sample lists about 700,000 distinct CDR3 sequences; 11% to 15% of them were counted only once. The biggest ten clones account for around 3.3% of the sample.

Recombination linked TRBV6-5 to TRBJ2-1; the D gene cannot be named for sure. Material for sequencing was memory CD4+ T cells from blood. The TCR comes from a female donor in good health, serving as a healthy control. This receptor has the CDR3 CASSYRVYNEQFF. The DNA is TGTGCCAGCAGTTACAGGGTATACAATGAGCAGTTCTTC.